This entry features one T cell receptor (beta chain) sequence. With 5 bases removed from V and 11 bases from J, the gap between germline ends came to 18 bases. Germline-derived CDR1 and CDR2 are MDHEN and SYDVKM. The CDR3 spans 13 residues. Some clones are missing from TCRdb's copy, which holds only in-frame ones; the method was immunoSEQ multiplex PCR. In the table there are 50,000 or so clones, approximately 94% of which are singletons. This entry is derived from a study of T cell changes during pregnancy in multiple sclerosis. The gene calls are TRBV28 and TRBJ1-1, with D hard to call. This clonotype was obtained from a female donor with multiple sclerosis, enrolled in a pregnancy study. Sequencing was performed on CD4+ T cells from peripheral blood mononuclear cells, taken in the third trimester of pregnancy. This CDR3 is CASSPPPIAPAFF. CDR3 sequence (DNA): TGTGCCAGCAGTCCCCCCCCCATAGCCCCCGCTTTCTTT.